This T cell receptor (beta chain) stems from a study of cytotoxic CD8 clonotypes in ibrutinib-treated CLL. Looking at the study overall: The taking of response samples occurred after a median about 13 months of treatment, with a range of 6 to 36. Study observations and caveats: The clonality went up when patients responded to ibrutinib and dropped back toward baseline at progression.

Method: immunoSEQ multiplex PCR; TCRdb's copy keeps in-frame clones and lacks some. The table shows under 300,000 clones, with roughly three quarters occurring only once. TCR beta libraries used around 2 micrograms of genomic DNA from cryopreserved PBMCs. Concerning this clone: Antigen unknown.

This CDR3 has 15 amino acids. The J segment lost 3 bases and the V segment lost 5 bases, leaving 9 bases of the junction unmatched. Germline V CDR1 and CDR2: SGHRS, YFSETQ. The source material was PBMCs, sampled at disease progression, from a patient treated with ibrutinib. The V and J genes are TRBV5-1 and TRBJ1-2; 8 nucleotides agree with TRBD1. The receptor comes from a human donor with chronic lymphocytic leukemia. CDR3 region: CASRHDRGGDYGYTF. In DNA form, the CDR3 reads TGCGCCAGCAGACACGACAGGGGTGGAGACTATGGCTACACCTTC.